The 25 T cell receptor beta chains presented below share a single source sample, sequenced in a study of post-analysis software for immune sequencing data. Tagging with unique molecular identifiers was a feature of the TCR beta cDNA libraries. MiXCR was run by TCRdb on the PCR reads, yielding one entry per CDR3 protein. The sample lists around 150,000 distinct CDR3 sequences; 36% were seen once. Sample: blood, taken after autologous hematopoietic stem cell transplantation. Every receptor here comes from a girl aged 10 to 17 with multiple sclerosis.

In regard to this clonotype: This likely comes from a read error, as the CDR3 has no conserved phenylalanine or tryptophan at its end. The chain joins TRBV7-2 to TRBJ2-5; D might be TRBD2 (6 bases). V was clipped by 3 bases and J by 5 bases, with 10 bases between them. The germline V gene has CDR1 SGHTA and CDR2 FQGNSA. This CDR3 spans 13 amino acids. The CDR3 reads CASSFAGGETQYL. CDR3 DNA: TGTGCCAGCAGCTTCGCAGGAGGGGAGACCCAGTACCTC.

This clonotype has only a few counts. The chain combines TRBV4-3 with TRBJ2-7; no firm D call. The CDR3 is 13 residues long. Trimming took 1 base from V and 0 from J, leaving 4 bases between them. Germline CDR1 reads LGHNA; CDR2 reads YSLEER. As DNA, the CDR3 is TGCGCCAGCAGCCAAGTTTACTCCTACGAGCAGTACTTC. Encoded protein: CASSQVYSYEQYF.

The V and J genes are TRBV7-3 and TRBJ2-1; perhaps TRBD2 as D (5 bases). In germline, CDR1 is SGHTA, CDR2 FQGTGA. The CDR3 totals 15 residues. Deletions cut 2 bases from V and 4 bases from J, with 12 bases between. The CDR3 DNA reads TGTGCCAGCAGCTTAGTCGGGGAGCGTTACAATGAGCAGTTCTTC. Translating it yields CASSLVGERYNEQFF.

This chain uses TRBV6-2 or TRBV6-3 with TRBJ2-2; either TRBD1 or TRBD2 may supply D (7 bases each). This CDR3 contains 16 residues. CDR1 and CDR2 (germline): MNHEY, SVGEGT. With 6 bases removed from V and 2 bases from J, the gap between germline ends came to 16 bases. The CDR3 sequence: CASRRGLAANTGELFF. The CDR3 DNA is TGTGCCAGCAGAAGGGGGCTAGCGGCCAACACCGGGGAGCTGTTTTTT.

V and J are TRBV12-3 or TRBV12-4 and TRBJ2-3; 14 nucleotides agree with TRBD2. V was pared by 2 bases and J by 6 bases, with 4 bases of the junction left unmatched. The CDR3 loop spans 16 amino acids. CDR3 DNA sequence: TGTGCCAGCAGTTTACCGGGACTAGCGGGAGCGGATACGCAGTATTTT. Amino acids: CASSLPGLAGADTQYF.

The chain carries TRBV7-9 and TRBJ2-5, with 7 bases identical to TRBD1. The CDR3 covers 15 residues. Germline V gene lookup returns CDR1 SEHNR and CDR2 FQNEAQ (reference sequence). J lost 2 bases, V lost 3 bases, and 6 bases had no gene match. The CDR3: CASSLSWDRQETQYF. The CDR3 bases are TGTGCCAGCAGCTTGAGCTGGGACAGACAAGAGACCCAGTACTTC.

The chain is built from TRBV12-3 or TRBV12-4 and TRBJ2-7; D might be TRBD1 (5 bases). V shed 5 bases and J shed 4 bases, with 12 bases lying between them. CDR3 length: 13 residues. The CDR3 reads CASSHGHRYEQYF. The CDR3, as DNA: TGTGCCAGCAGTCATGGACATAGATACGAGCAGTACTTC.

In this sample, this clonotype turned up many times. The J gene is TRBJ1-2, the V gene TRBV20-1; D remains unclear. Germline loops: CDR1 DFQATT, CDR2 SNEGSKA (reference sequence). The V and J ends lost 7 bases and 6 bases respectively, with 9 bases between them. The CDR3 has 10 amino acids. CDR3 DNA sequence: TGCAGTGTCGCGGAAGATGGCTACACCTTC. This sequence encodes CSVAEDGYTF.

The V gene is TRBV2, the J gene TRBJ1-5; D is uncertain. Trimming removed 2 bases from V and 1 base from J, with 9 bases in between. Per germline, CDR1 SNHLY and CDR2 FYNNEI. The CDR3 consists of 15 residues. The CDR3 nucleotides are TGTGCCAGCAGTGAACAAGGCGGCAGCAATCAGCCCCAGCATTTT. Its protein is CASSEQGGSNQPQHF. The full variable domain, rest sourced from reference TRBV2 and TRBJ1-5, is EPEVTQTPSHQVTQMGQEVILRCVPISNHLYFYWYRQILGQKVEFLVSFYNNEISEKSEIFDDQFSVERPDGSNFTLKIRSTKLEDSAMYFCASSEQGGSNQPQHFGDGTRLSIL.

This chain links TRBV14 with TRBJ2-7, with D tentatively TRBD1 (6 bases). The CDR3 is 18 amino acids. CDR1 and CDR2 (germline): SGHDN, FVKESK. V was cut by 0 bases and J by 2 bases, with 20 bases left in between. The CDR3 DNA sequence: TGTGCCAGCAGCCAAGATGTGAGGCTAATGACAGGTACCTACGAGCAGTACTTC. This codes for CASSQDVRLMTGTYEQYF.

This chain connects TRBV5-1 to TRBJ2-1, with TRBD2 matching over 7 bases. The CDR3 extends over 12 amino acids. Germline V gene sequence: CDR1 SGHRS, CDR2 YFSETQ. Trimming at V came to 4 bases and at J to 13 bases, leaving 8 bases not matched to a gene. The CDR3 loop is CASSPGRETQFF. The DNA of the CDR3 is TGCGCCAGCAGCCCCGGGCGGGAGACTCAGTTCTTC.

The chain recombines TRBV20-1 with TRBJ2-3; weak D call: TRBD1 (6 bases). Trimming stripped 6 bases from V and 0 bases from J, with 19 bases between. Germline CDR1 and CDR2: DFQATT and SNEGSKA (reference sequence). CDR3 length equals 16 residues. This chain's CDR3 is CSADLRVGASTDTQYF. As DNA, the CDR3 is TGCAGTGCCGACCTCAGGGTGGGGGCTAGCACAGATACGCAGTATTTT.

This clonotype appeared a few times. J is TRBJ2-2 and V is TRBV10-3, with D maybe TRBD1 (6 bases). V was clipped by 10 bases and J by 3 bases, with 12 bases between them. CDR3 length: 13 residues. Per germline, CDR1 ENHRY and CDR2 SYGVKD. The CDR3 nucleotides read TGTGCCAACCGGGACACAGACACCGGGGAGCTGTTTTTT. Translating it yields CANRDTDTGELFF.

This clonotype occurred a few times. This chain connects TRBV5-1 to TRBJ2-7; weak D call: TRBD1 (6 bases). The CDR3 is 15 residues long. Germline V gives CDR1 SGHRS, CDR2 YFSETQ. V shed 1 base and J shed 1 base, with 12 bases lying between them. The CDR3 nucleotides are TGCGCCAGCAGCTTGCTTCCAGGGGCGTCCTACGAGCAGTACTTC. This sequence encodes CASSLLPGASYEQYF.

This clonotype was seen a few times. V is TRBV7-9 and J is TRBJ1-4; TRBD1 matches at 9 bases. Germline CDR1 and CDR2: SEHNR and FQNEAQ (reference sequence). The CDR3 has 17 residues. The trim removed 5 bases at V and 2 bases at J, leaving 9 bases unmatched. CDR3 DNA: TGTGCCAGCAGCCATAGATGGGACAGGGCTACTAATGAAAAACTGTTTTTT. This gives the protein CASSHRWDRATNEKLFF. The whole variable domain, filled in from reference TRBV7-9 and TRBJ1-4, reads DTGVSQNPRHKITKRGQNVTFRCDPISEHNRLYWYRQTLGQGPEFLTYFQNEAQLEKSRLLSDRFSAERPKGSFSTLEIQRTEQGDSAMYLCASSHRWDRATNEKLFFGSGTQLSVL.

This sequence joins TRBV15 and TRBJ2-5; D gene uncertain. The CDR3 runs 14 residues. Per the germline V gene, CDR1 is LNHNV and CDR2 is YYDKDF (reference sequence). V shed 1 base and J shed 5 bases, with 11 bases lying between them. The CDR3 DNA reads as TGTGCCACCAGCAGAGCTCGGGCCCCGGAGACCCAGTACTTC. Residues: CATSRARAPETQYF.

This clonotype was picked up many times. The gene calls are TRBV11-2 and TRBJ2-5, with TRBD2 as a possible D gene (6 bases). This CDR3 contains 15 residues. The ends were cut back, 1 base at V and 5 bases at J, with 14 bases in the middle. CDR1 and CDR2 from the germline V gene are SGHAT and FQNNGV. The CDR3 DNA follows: TGTGCCAGCAGCTTAGGTTCAGTGGAGGGGGAGACCCAGTACTTC. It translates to CASSLGSVEGETQYF.

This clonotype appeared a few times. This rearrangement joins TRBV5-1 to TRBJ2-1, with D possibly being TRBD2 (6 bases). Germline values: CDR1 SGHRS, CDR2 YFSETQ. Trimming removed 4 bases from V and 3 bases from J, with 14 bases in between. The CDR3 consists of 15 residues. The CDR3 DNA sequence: TGCGCCAGCAGCGACCTCGGGGGTTTCTACAATGAGCAGTTCTTC. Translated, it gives CASSDLGGFYNEQFF.

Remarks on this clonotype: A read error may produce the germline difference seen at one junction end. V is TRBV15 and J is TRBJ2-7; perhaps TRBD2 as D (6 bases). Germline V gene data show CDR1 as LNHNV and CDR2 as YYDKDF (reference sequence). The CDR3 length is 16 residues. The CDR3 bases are TGCGCCACCAGCAGAGATCGGGTAGCGGAGTACAATGAGCAGTACTTC. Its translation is CATSRDRVAEYNEQYF.

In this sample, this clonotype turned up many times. The CDR3 loop reads CASSLGGISYEQYF. The DNA of the CDR3 is TGTGCCAGCAGTTTAGGCGGGATCTCCTACGAGCAGTACTTC. This chain uses TRBV12-3 or TRBV12-4 with TRBJ2-7; TRBD2 might be the D (6 bases). This CDR3 comprises 14 residues. The V gene lost 1 base and the J gene lost 0 bases, with 7 bases spanning the gap.

The DNA for the CDR3 is TGTGCCAGCAGTACCCTCCGACAGGGAACCCACGAGCAGTACTTC. Amino acid sequence: CASSTLRQGTHEQYF. This chain uses TRBV6-2 or TRBV6-3 with TRBJ2-7; 7 bases are a match to TRBD1. CDR3 length: 15 residues. The trim removed 5 bases at V and 5 bases at J, leaving 12 bases unmatched. CDR1 is MNHEY and CDR2 is SVGEGT in the germline V gene.

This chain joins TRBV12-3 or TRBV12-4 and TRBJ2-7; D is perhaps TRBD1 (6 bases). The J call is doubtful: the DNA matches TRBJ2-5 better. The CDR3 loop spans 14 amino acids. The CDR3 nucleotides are TGTGCCAGCATCCTGGGACACAGTGGGGGGACCCAGTACTTC. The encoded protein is CASILGHSGGTQYF.

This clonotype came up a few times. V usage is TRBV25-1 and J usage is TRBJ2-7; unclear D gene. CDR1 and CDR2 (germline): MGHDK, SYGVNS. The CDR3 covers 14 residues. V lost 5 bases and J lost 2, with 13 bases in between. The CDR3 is CASSSHENTYEQYF. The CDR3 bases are TGTGCCAGCAGTTCCCATGAGAATACCTACGAGCAGTACTTC.

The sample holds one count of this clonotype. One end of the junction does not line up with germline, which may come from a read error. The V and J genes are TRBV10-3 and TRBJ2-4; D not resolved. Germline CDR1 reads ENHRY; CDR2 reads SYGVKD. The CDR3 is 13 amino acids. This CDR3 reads CVISGEFKNIQYF. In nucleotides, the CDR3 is TGTGTCATCAGTGGAGAATTTAAAAACATTCAGTACTTC.

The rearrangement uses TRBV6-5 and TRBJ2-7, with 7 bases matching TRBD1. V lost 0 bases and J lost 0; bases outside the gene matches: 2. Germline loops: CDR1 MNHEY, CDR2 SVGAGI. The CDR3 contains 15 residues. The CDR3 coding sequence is TGTGCCAGCAGTTACTCTCGGGACAGCTCCTACGAGCAGTACTTC. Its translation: CASSYSRDSSYEQYF.